The 24 T cell receptor beta chains given below trace back to one sample, sequenced in a study of CD8 T cells in ankylosing spondylitis. TCRdb used MiXCR to reprocess the 5' RACE reads, holding one entry per CDR3 protein. The sample lists some 120,000 distinct CDR3 sequences; approximately 15% were seen once. Source material: blood, either unsorted or a sorted T cell fraction (not recorded which). The receptors come from a female donor with ankylosing spondylitis or in good health (not recorded which).

V usage is TRBV28 and J usage is TRBJ2-5, with D possibly matching TRBD2 (7 bases). Germline V gene sequence: CDR1 MDHEN, CDR2 SYDVKM. This CDR3 is built from 13 residues. Trimming stripped 8 bases from V and 5 bases from J, with 15 bases between. CDR3: CASGRGTLETQYF. The CDR3 DNA reads as TGTGCCAGCGGGAGGGGGACTTTGGAGACCCAGTACTTC.

The rearrangement joins TRBV3-1 to TRBJ1-5; TRBD1 aligns across 7 bases. The V segment lost 3 bases and the J segment 3 bases; nucleotides outside the gene matches: 2. The CDR3 has 14 residues. The germline V gene encodes CDR1 LGHDT and CDR2 YNNKEL (reference sequence). CDR3 in DNA: TGTGCCAGCAGCCAGGGACAGATCAATCAGCCCCAGCATTTT. Translated: CASSQGQINQPQHF.

This clonotype appeared many times. The chain uses TRBV24-1 and TRBJ1-5, with D possibly being TRBD1 (6 bases). Germline CDR1 KGHDR, CDR2 SFDVKD. Trimming shortened V by 0 bases and J by 3 bases, and 11 bases separated the two germline ends. The CDR3 is 16 residues long. CDR3 bases: TGTGCCACCAGTGATTTGAGCCAGGGGAACAATCAGCCCCAGCATTTT. It encodes CATSDLSQGNNQPQHF.

This clonotype was recorded many times. This chain's CDR3 is CAISEQAGGSDTQYF. CDR3 nucleotide sequence: TGTGCCATCAGTGAGCAGGCGGGAGGATCAGATACGCAGTATTTT. The chain recombines TRBV10-3 with TRBJ2-3; 8 bases agree with TRBD2. The V gene end was trimmed by 2 bases and the J gene end by 4 bases; junction bases not matched to a gene: 5. The length of the CDR3 is 15 residues. The germline V gene has CDR1 ENHRY and CDR2 SYGVKD.

This clonotype has more than one count but fewer than ten. V and J are TRBV15 and TRBJ2-7, with 9 bases identical to TRBD2. V lost 1 base and J lost 0; bases outside the gene matches: 4. Germline values: CDR1 LNHNV, CDR2 YYDKDF (reference sequence). The CDR3 is 16 amino acids. The CDR3 here is CATSRVVSGSSYEQYF. In DNA, the CDR3 is TGTGCCACCAGCAGAGTGGTTAGCGGGAGCTCCTACGAGCAGTACTTC.

In this sample, this clonotype turned up many times. The rearrangement joins TRBV6-5 to TRBJ2-5; the D is unclear. V was shortened by 8 bases and J by 5 bases, with 9 bases between the two germline ends. Germline CDR1 MNHEY, CDR2 SVGAGI. CDR3 length: 11 amino acids. The CDR3 region has the DNA TGTGCCAGCTCTGTCGGTGAGACCCAGTACTTC. Protein: CASSVGETQYF.

As DNA, the CDR3 is TGTGCCAGCAGGGTGAGCCTCCCCAGCTCCTACGAGCAGTACTTC. It yields the protein CASRVSLPSSYEQYF. The chain has TRBV6-1 and TRBJ2-7, with D unresolved. From germline, CDR1 is MNHNS and CDR2 SASEGT. The CDR3 spans 15 residues. Trimming left V 6 bases short and J 0 bases short, with 15 bases between.

This clonotype was seen ten or more times. This chain uses TRBV28 with TRBJ2-5; D ambiguous. Germline V lookup: CDR1 MDHEN, CDR2 SYDVKM. The CDR3 has 14 residues. V lost 6 bases to trimming and J lost 1 base, with 12 bases between them. CDR3 region: CASSTLGIQETQYF. CDR3 DNA: TGTGCCAGCAGCACTTTGGGGATCCAAGAGACCCAGTACTTC.

This clonotype was counted many times. The V call is TRBV20-1, the J call TRBJ2-3, with 9 positions matching TRBD2. Germline loops: CDR1 DFQATT, CDR2 SNEGSKA (reference sequence). V was pared by 0 bases and J by 3 bases, with 4 bases of the junction left unmatched. CDR3 length: 15 residues. The DNA for the CDR3 is TGCAGTGCTAGAGATTCTAGCGGGGAAACAGATACGCAGTATTTT. Protein: CSARDSSGETDTQYF.

As DNA, the CDR3 is TGTGCCAGCAGTCGAGATAACACCGGGGAGCTGTTTTTT. This codes for CASSRDNTGELFF. This chain joins TRBV12-3 or TRBV12-4 and TRBJ2-2; D gene unclear. Trimming took off 5 bases at V and 2 bases at J, with 6 bases between the two ends. The CDR3 has 13 residues.

This clonotype was seen a few times. J is TRBJ2-1 and V is TRBV12-1; the D call TRBD2 from the table was never checked on the DNA. TRBV12-1 is tagged as a pseudogene. The CDR3 totals 17 residues. The CDR3 DNA follows: TGTGCCAGCAGCTTTGGTTGCGGGAGGGAATCCTACAATGAGCAGTTCTTC. It codes for CASSFGCGRESYNEQFF.

This clonotype has a count of ten or more. The chain recombines TRBV29-1 with TRBJ1-4; D is unclear. V was cut by 4 bases and J by 6 bases, with 9 bases left in between. Per germline, CDR1 SQVTM and CDR2 ANQGSEA. The CDR3 is 12 amino acids. In nucleotides, the CDR3 is TGCAGCGTTGGGGGAGGATATGAAAAACTGTTTTTT. It codes for CSVGGGYEKLFF.

J is TRBJ1-5 and V is TRBV20-1, with D tentatively TRBD1 (5 bases). CDR1 DFQATT and CDR2 SNEGSKA come from the germline V gene (reference sequence). The CDR3 contains 14 residues. V was cut by 1 base and J by 1 base, with 8 bases left in between. CDR3 sequence reads: CSARVGVSNQPQHF. The CDR3 region has the DNA TGCAGTGCTAGAGTAGGGGTGAGCAATCAGCCCCAGCATTTT.

The genes are TRBV11-2 and TRBJ1-1; the D is unclear. Germline CDR1 is SGHAT and CDR2 is FQNNGV. The CDR3 runs to 12 residues. Between the trimmed V and J ends, which lost 5 bases and 3 bases, there was a span of 7 bases. CDR3 residues: CASSLWDTEAFF. CDR3 nucleotide sequence: TGTGCCAGCAGCCTCTGGGACACTGAAGCTTTCTTT.

A note on this clonotype: Being one base from a much bigger clone, this may be a read error. The chain is built from TRBV6-2 or TRBV6-3 and TRBJ2-1; unclear D gene. This CDR3 is 14 amino acids long. The germline gives CDR1 MNHEY, CDR2 SVGEGT. V lost 5 bases and J 8 bases, leaving 16 bases between the germline ends. CDR3 amino acids: CASSPHQSHHEQFF. Here the CDR3 DNA reads TGTGCCAGCAGTCCTCACCAAAGCCATCATGAGCAGTTCTTC.

This clonotype came up many times. The chain is built from TRBV20-1 and TRBJ2-2, with D possibly matching TRBD2 (6 bases). V dropped 0 bases and J dropped 1 base, with 12 bases sitting between them. The CDR3 spans 16 residues. Germline V gives CDR1 DFQATT, CDR2 SNEGSKA (reference sequence). The CDR3 DNA is TGCAGTGCTAGAGACGCACGTAGCGGGAACACCGGGGAGCTGTTTTTT. This gives the protein CSARDARSGNTGELFF.

The chain combines TRBV4-1 with TRBJ1-1; D uncertain. Germline V gene data show CDR1 as MGHRA and CDR2 as YSYEKL. The CDR3 has 14 amino acids. V lost 0 bases and J 8 bases, leaving 13 bases between the germline ends. The CDR3 here is CASSQERLAREAFF. In nucleotides, the CDR3 is TGCGCCAGCAGCCAAGAGCGGCTCGCGAGGGAAGCTTTCTTT.

The count of this clonotype is one. The germline gene is not matched at one end of the junction; a read error may be the cause. CDR3 residues: CASSLVLARGPSWKSSYNEQFF. CDR3 sequence (DNA): TGCGCCAGCAGCTTGGTACTAGCGAGGGGTCCGTCTTGGAAGAGCTCCTACAATGAACAGTTCTTC. The V gene is TRBV5-1, the J gene TRBJ2-1, with TRBD2 matching over 7 bases. From germline, CDR1 is SGHRS and CDR2 YFSETQ. CDR3 length: 22 amino acids.

CDR3 sequence reads: CASSPGGPWVTDTQYF. The CDR3 coding sequence is TGTGCCAGCAGCCCCGGCGGGCCCTGGGTTACAGATACGCAGTATTTT. The rearrangement joins TRBV7-3 to TRBJ2-3; D might be TRBD2 (5 bases). CDR3 length: 16 amino acids. Germline loops: CDR1 SGHTA, CDR2 FQGTGA. V was trimmed by 5 bases and J by 3 bases, leaving 18 bases between them.

This clonotype was seen at least ten times. The chain has TRBV24-1 and TRBJ2-3, with D possibly matching TRBD2 (5 bases). V lost 3 bases and J 5 bases, leaving 14 bases between the germline ends. The germline gives CDR1 KGHDR, CDR2 SFDVKD. The CDR3 consists of 15 residues. CDR3 nucleotide sequence: TGTGCCACCAGTGATCCCGGGGTAGGAAAAGATACGCAGTATTTT. Translated, it gives CATSDPGVGKDTQYF.

This clonotype has more than one count but fewer than ten. The CDR3: CASSNPGLAGGSEQFF. In nucleotides, the CDR3 is TGTGCCAGCAGCAACCCGGGACTAGCGGGAGGGAGTGAGCAGTTCTTC. The rearrangement uses TRBV4-2 and TRBJ2-1; 16 positions agree with TRBD2. Germline V gives CDR1 LGHNA, CDR2 YNFKEQ. V lost 5 bases to trimming and J lost 9 bases; unmatched junction nucleotides: 7. The CDR3 has 16 amino acids.

The CDR3 DNA is TGTGCCAGCAGTTTACCAGTCGTGGGGGACTATGGCTACACCTTC. Its protein is CASSLPVVGDYGYTF. The rearrangement uses TRBV28 and TRBJ1-2, with a weak D call TRBD1 (5 bases). Germline CDR1 MDHEN, CDR2 SYDVKM. This CDR3 comprises 15 residues. With 2 bases removed from V and 3 bases from J, the gap between germline ends came to 13 bases.

This clonotype has more than one count but fewer than ten. V usage is TRBV30 and J usage is TRBJ1-2, with a possible D match to TRBD1 (5 bases). Germline-derived CDR1 and CDR2 are GTSNPN and SVGIG (reference sequence). The CDR3 length is 11 residues. Trimming removed 5 bases from V and 3 bases from J, with 7 bases in between. The CDR3 sequence is CAWGRDYGYTF. CDR3 bases: TGTGCCTGGGGCAGGGACTATGGCTACACCTTC. Based on the CDR3 plus reference TRBV30 and TRBJ1-2, the full variable domain is SQTIHQWPATLVQPVGSPLSLECTVEGTSNPNLYWYRQAAGRGLQLLFYSVGIGQISSEVPQNLSASRPQDRQFILSSKKLLLSDSGFYLCAWGRDYGYTFGSGTRLTVV.

This clonotype has ten or more counts. This chain links TRBV20-1 with TRBJ2-5; D call uncertain. The CDR3 totals 12 residues. Germline V gene data show CDR1 as DFQATT and CDR2 as SNEGSKA (reference sequence). Trimming stripped 3 bases from V and 3 bases from J, with 8 bases between. The chain's CDR3 is CSASRVEETQYF. Here the CDR3 DNA reads TGCAGTGCTAGTCGGGTAGAAGAGACCCAGTACTTC.